A selection of T cell receptor beta chains follows, all from one sample in a study of shared clonotypes between healthy human individuals. TCRdb's table, derived via immunoSEQ multiplex PCR, lists solely in-frame clones and lacks some. The sample holds hundreds of thousands of clones, around 67% seen once. The specimen sequenced was memory CD4+ T cells sorted from blood. These receptors originate from a woman aged 25-40 years in good health. Each CDR3 is given with its conserved first and last residue. Fields, in order: clone size, V gene, D gene, J gene, CDR3 DNA, CDR3 protein. The D gene is left open where the match is weak. Clone size is given for some rows only: seen once, a few or many times, or a class if the clone is expanded.

size: .
V: TRBV2
D: TRBD1
J: TRBJ2-2
DNA: TGTGCCAGCAGAGGGACAGGGGGAAACACCGGGGAGCTGTTTTTT
CDR3: CASRGTGGNTGELFF

size: once
V: TRBV7-2
D: .
J: TRBJ2-2
DNA: TGTGCCAGCAGCTTATTAGGCAGGGCGGGCGGGGAGCTGTTTTTT
CDR3: CASSLLGRAGGELFF

size: .
V: TRBV28
D: TRBD1
J: TRBJ1-2
DNA: TGTGCCAGCAGCCGGGACAGGCGATATTATGGCTACACCTTC
CDR3: CASSRDRRYYGYTF

size: .
V: TRBV27
D: .
J: TRBJ1-5
DNA: TGTGCCAGCAGGGGGACGGCTAACAATCAGCCCCAGCATTTT
CDR3: CASRGTANNQPQHF

size: .
V: TRBV19
D: .
J: TRBJ1-2
DNA: TGTGCCAGTAGTTATAAGTTGCCTAACTATGGCTACACCTTC
CDR3: CASSYKLPNYGYTF

size: .
V: TRBV7-9
D: .
J: TRBJ1-3
DNA: TGTGCCAGCAGCTCCACCACAGGGACTGGAAACACCATATATTTT
CDR3: CASSSTTGTGNTIYF

size: .
V: TRBV5-1
D: TRBD2
J: TRBJ2-7
DNA: TGCGCCAGCAGCTTAGTTGGCCCAGCGGGAAACTACGAGCAGTACTTC
CDR3: CASSLVGPAGNYEQYF

size: .
V: TRBV27
D: .
J: TRBJ1-4
DNA: TGTGCCAGCAGTGCAAGTGCAACTAATGAAAAACTGTTTTTT
CDR3: CASSASATNEKLFF

size: few
V: TRBV9
D: .
J: TRBJ1-2
DNA: TGTGCCAGCAGCGTAGGGTCAGGGGCGGTGGGCTACACCTTC
CDR3: CASSVGSGAVGYTF

size: .
V: TRBV2
D: .
J: TRBJ2-3
DNA: TGTGCCAGCAGCCAGATGACCCTCTACACAGATACGCAGTATTTT
CDR3: CASSQMTLYTDTQYF

size: .
V: TRBV28
D: .
J: TRBJ1-1
DNA: TGTGCCAGCAGTTTAGTTGAGAACACTGAAGCTTTCTTT
CDR3: CASSLVENTEAFF

size: .
V: TRBV4-1
D: .
J: TRBJ1-1
DNA: TGCGCCAGCAGCACGCCCGTTCGCTACACTGAAGCTTTCTTT
CDR3: CASSTPVRYTEAFF

size: .
V: TRBV2
D: TRBD1
J: TRBJ1-4
DNA: TGTGCCAGCAACCGACAGGGCGCTAATGAAAAACTGTTTTTT
CDR3: CASNRQGANEKLFF

size: few
V: TRBV6-1
D: TRBD1
J: TRBJ1-2
DNA: TGTGCCAGCAGTGTTGCCGGGACAGGGGGCTCTGGCTACACCTTC
CDR3: CASSVAGTGGSGYTF

size: few
V: TRBV5-1
D: TRBD1
J: TRBJ1-1
DNA: TGCGCCAGCAGGCGGACAGGAGAGAACACTGAAGCTTTCTTT
CDR3: CASRRTGENTEAFF

size: .
V: TRBV2
D: .
J: TRBJ1-1
DNA: TGTGCCAGCATCAGACAGGAAAACACTGAAGCTTTCTTT
CDR3: CASIRQENTEAFF

size: .
V: TRBV2
D: .
J: TRBJ2-1
DNA: TGTGCCAGCAGTACCACAGGAAGCCATTACAATGAGCAGTTCTTC
CDR3: CASSTTGSHYNEQFF

size: .
V: TRBV28
D: TRBD2
J: TRBJ2-7
DNA: TGTGCCAGCAGTTTGCCAGCGGGGCTGGGGGAGCAGTACTTC
CDR3: CASSLPAGLGEQYF

size: .
V: TRBV28
D: .
J: TRBJ1-5
DNA: TGTGCCAGCAGCCAATCAATCCAGCCCCAGCATTTT
CDR3: CASSQSIQPQHF

size: .
V: TRBV2
D: TRBD1
J: TRBJ2-1
DNA: TGTGCCAGCAGTGTGGATTCCGGGACAGGGGGGTACAATGAGCAGTTCTTC
CDR3: CASSVDSGTGGYNEQFF

size: once
V: TRBV7-8
D: TRBD1
J: TRBJ1-3
DNA: TGTGCCAGCGGGGACAGGGTCGGAAACACCATATATTTT
CDR3: CASGDRVGNTIYF

size: .
V: TRBV7-9
D: .
J: TRBJ1-2
DNA: TGTGCCAGCAGCCGAGGAGAAGGGTACTATGGCTACACCTTC
CDR3: CASSRGEGYYGYTF

size: .
V: TRBV6-5
D: TRBD2
J: TRBJ2-3
DNA: TGTGCCAGCAGTTCCAGCGGGGTGGGCACAGATACGCAGTATTTT
CDR3: CASSSSGVGTDTQYF

size: .
V: TRBV15
D: .
J: TRBJ1-3
DNA: TGTGCCACCATGGACGCAGCAAACTCTGGAAACACCATATATTTT
CDR3: CATMDAANSGNTIYF

size: few
V: TRBV19
D: .
J: TRBJ2-4
DNA: TGTGCCAGTAGTTTAACCGGGACCGAAAACATTCAGTACTTC
CDR3: CASSLTGTENIQYF

size: .
V: TRBV5-5
D: TRBD2
J: TRBJ2-2
DNA: TGTGCCAGCAGCTCGGGCGGCCTAGCGGGGACGAACACCGGGGAGCTGTTTTTT
CDR3: CASSSGGLAGTNTGELFF

size: .
V: TRBV19
D: TRBD2
J: TRBJ2-1
DNA: TGTGCCACTTCACTAGCGGGAGAACATGAGCAGTTCTTC
CDR3: CATSLAGEHEQFF

size: .
V: TRBV5-1
D: .
J: TRBJ2-7
DNA: TGCGCCAGCAGTGGGGCGGGACAAACCTACGAGCAGTACTTC
CDR3: CASSGAGQTYEQYF

size: .
V: TRBV7-2
D: TRBD2
J: TRBJ2-1
DNA: TGTGCCAGCAGCTCAACGGTACTAGCGGGAGTTGAGCAGTTCTTC
CDR3: CASSSTVLAGVEQFF

size: .
V: TRBV5-4
D: TRBD2
J: TRBJ2-1
DNA: TGTGCCAGCAGCCTGAACCAGGGGACTAGCTCCTACAATGAGCAGTTCTTC
CDR3: CASSLNQGTSSYNEQFF

size: .
V: TRBV5-6
D: .
J: TRBJ2-7
DNA: TGTGCCAGCAGCTTGGGGGGCGAGCAGTACTTC
CDR3: CASSLGGEQYF

size: .
V: TRBV4-2
D: TRBD1
J: TRBJ1-5
DNA: TGTGCCAGCAGCCAAGACGCGGACAGGGGATATAGCAATCAGCCCCAGCATTTT
CDR3: CASSQDADRGYSNQPQHF

size: .
V: TRBV2
D: .
J: TRBJ2-3
DNA: TGTGCCGGGACTAGCACAGATACGCAGTATTTT
CDR3: CAGTSTDTQYF

size: few
V: TRBV28
D: TRBD2
J: TRBJ2-7
DNA: TGTGCCAGCAGCCAGACTAGCGGATACGAGCAGTACTTC
CDR3: CASSQTSGYEQYF

size: .
V: TRBV14
D: TRBD2
J: TRBJ2-1
DNA: TGTGCCAGCAGCCAAGACGGGACTAGCTCCAACAATGAGCAGTTCTTC
CDR3: CASSQDGTSSNNEQFF

size: .
V: TRBV6-5
D: TRBD1
J: TRBJ2-7
DNA: TGTGCCAGCAGCCAGGACAGGGTCCGGGAGCAGTACTTC
CDR3: CASSQDRVREQYF

size: .
V: TRBV5-5
D: .
J: TRBJ2-5
DNA: TGTGCCAGCAGCTTGGTTGGGTCGGTTTGGGAGACCCAGTACTTC
CDR3: CASSLVGSVWETQYF

size: .
V: TRBV7-2
D: TRBD2
J: TRBJ2-7
DNA: TGTGCCAGCAGCCACATTCGACTAGCGGGAGGTGTACACGAGCAGTACTTC
CDR3: CASSHIRLAGGVHEQYF

size: .
V: TRBV6-1
D: .
J: TRBJ1-1
DNA: TGTGCCAGCAGTGTTCAAGGGCTAAACACTGAAGCTTTCTTT
CDR3: CASSVQGLNTEAFF

size: many
V: TRBV19
D: .
J: TRBJ1-1
DNA: TGTGCCAGTAACTCACCTGGGGGCGGTGGTGAAGCTTTCTTT
CDR3: CASNSPGGGGEAFF

size: .
V: TRBV7-2
D: .
J: TRBJ1-3
DNA: TGTGCCAGCAGCTTCCGGACGGCTGGAAACACCATATATTTT
CDR3: CASSFRTAGNTIYF

size: .
V: TRBV11-2
D: .
J: TRBJ1-1
DNA: TGTGCCAGCAGCTCCTGGAAGGGGGGGGCCACTGAAGCTTTCTTT
CDR3: CASSSWKGGATEAFF

size: .
V: TRBV5-1
D: .
J: TRBJ1-3
DNA: TGCGCCAGCAGCCCCCGTGGGGGTTCTGGAAACACCATATATTTT
CDR3: CASSPRGGSGNTIYF

size: few
V: TRBV5-1
D: .
J: TRBJ1-2
DNA: TGCGCCAGCAGCCTTGGGGCGGGAAACTATGGCTACACCTTC
CDR3: CASSLGAGNYGYTF

size: .
V: TRBV5-6
D: TRBD2
J: TRBJ2-3
DNA: TGTGCCAGCAGCTTAGGACTAGCGGGAGTCGGGGATACGCAGTATTTT
CDR3: CASSLGLAGVGDTQYF

size: .
V: TRBV30
D: .
J: TRBJ1-1
DNA: TGTGCCTGGAGTGCCACCCCAAACACTGAAGCTTTCTTT
CDR3: CAWSATPNTEAFF

size: .
V: TRBV18
D: .
J: TRBJ1-1
DNA: TGTGCCAGCTCACCGACGGAAGACACTGAAGCTTTCTTT
CDR3: CASSPTEDTEAFF

size: .
V: TRBV6-6
D: .
J: TRBJ2-7
DNA: TGTGCCAGCAGTTCTCCTGCCCCCTACGAGCAGTACTTC
CDR3: CASSSPAPYEQYF

size: .
V: TRBV11-3
D: TRBD1
J: TRBJ1-1
DNA: TGTGCCAGCAGCCCCAACGACAGGGGGATCGCTGAAGCTTTCTTT
CDR3: CASSPNDRGIAEAFF

size: .
V: TRBV29-1
D: .
J: TRBJ1-3
DNA: TGCAGCGTTAATACTGGAAACACCATATATTTT
CDR3: CSVNTGNTIYF

size: .
V: TRBV10-3
D: TRBD1
J: TRBJ1-5
DNA: TGTGCCATCAGTGGCTCAGGGGGGAATCAGCCCCAGCATTTT
CDR3: CAISGSGGNQPQHF

size: once
V: TRBV9
D: .
J: TRBJ1-4
DNA: TGTGCCAGCAGCGTAGGGGGGTTATGGGGTGAAAAACTGTTTTTT
CDR3: CASSVGGLWGEKLFF

size: .
V: TRBV7-2
D: .
J: TRBJ1-2
DNA: TGTGCCAGCAGCCCGGGGCCAGACAGTCCCCCTTATGGCTACACCTTC
CDR3: CASSPGPDSPPYGYTF

size: .
V: TRBV5-1
D: TRBD2
J: TRBJ2-3
DNA: TGCGCCAGCAGCCCGAGCTGGGTAGCGGGGGGCACAGATACGCAGTATTTT
CDR3: CASSPSWVAGGTDTQYF

size: .
V: TRBV6-6
D: .
J: TRBJ2-7
DNA: TGTGCCAGCAGCCCCCAACACCTCTCCTACGAGCAGTACTTC
CDR3: CASSPQHLSYEQYF

size: .
V: TRBV4-1
D: .
J: TRBJ2-7
DNA: TGCGCCAGCAGCCAGTTGGGGTTAAGCTCCTACGAGCAGTACTTC
CDR3: CASSQLGLSSYEQYF

size: .
V: TRBV19
D: .
J: TRBJ2-7
DNA: TGTGCCAGCACCACGACAGATCACTACGAGCAGTACTTC
CDR3: CASTTTDHYEQYF

size: once
V: TRBV4-2
D: TRBD2
J: TRBJ2-3
DNA: TGTGCCAGCAGCCACGCCGGGACTAGCATCGGAGATACGCAGTATTTT
CDR3: CASSHAGTSIGDTQYF

size: .
V: TRBV9
D: .
J: TRBJ2-7
DNA: TGTGCCAGCAGCGTAGGTCCGGACTCCTACGAGCAGTACTTC
CDR3: CASSVGPDSYEQYF